This T cell receptor beta chain is drawn from a study of sequential checkpoint blockade in melanoma. In the study overall: Randomization was 1:1 between first-line nivolumab→ipilimumab and ipilimumab→nivolumab. Some 22 patients had tumor biopsies before treatment and at week 13. Study-wide points: Mutational load did not correlate with tumor T-cell fraction or clonality. Patients with week-13 increases in T-cell fraction and clonality benefited about 30 times more often.

The CDR3 runs to 16 residues. CDR1 and CDR2 (germline): SGHNT, YENEEA. Trimming shortened V by 3 bases and J by 2 bases, and 16 bases separated the two germline ends. This clone was counted many times. Its target is not known. Profiled with immunoSEQ multiplex PCR; TCRdb holds only in-frame clones, not every one. The table records thousands of clones, roughly 24% of them present only once. Treatment meaning: randomized to nivolumab then ipilimumab (arm A) or the reverse (arm B). The sequenced sample was tumor tissue (inferred from file names), obtained from a patient given nivolumab and ipilimumab in sequence. The chain joins TRBV11-3 to TRBJ1-2; D is unclear. The sequence was collected from a human donor with melanoma. In nucleotides, the CDR3 is TGTGCCAGCAGCTTTGGGGATTCTACCGGCAACTATGGCTACACCTTC. It translates to CASSFGDSTGNYGYTF.